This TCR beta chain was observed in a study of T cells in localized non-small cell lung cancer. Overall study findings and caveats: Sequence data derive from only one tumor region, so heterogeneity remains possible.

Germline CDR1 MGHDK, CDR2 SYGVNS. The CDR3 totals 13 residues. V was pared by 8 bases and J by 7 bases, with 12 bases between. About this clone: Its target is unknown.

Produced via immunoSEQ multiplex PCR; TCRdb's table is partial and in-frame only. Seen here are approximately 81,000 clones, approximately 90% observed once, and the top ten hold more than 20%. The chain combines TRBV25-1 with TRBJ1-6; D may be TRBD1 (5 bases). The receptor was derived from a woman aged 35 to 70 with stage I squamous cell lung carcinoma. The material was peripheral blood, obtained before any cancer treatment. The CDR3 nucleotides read TGTGCCAGCGCCCGAGGGGCCAATTCACCCCTCCACTTT. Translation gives CASARGANSPLHF.